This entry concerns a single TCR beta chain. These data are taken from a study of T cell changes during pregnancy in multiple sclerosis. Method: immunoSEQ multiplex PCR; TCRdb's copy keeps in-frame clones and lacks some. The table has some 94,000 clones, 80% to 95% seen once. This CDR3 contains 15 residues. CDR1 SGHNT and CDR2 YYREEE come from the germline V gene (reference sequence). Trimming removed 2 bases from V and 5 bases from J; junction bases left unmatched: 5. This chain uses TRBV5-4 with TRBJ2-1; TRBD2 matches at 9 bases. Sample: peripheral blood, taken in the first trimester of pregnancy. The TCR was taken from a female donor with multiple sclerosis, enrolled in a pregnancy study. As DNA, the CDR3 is TGTGCCAGCAGCTTACCGGGACTAGCCAACAATGAGCAGTTCTTC. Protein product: CASSLPGLANNEQFF.